A single sample gave rise to the 3 T cell receptor beta chains below, sequenced in a study of quantifying T cell responses using KT2 cells. Study background: cDNA was made from DNase-treated RNA using alpha and beta constant primers.

The cDNA 3' end received a ligated oligonucleotide with a UMI. First-round PCR used around 4 cycles and beta primers RC1.1 and RC1.2 covering TRBC1 and TRBC2. TCRdb re-called the UMI-ligation and nested PCR reads with MiXCR, one entry per CDR3 protein. The repertoire includes around 56,000 distinct CDR3 sequences, 12% of them detected once, and about 9.4% sits in the top ten. The specimen sequenced was PBMCs spiked with cells of the T cell clone KT2. These TCRs come from a human donor.

The chain links TRBV14 to TRBJ1-1; TRBD1 is a possible D gene (5 bases). This CDR3 region has 15 residues. Trimming removed 4 bases at V and 0 bases at J, with 12 bases between. CDR1 is SGHDN, CDR2 FVKESK, per germline. In nucleotides, the CDR3 is TGTGCCAGCAGCCGGGGGTGGAGGATGAACACTGAAGCTTTCTTT. Residues: CASSRGWRMNTEAFF. Using reference TRBV14 and TRBJ1-1 for the parts outside the CDR3, the full variable domain is EAGVTQFPSHSVIEKGQTVTLRCDPISGHDNLYWYRRVMGKEIKFLLHFVKESKQDESGMPNNRFLAERTGGTYSTLKVQPAELEDSGVYFCASSRGWRMNTEAFFGQGTRLTVV.

The chain is built from TRBV7-9 and TRBJ2-6, with unresolved D. This CDR3 has 15 residues. Germline V gene data show CDR1 as SEHNR and CDR2 as FQNEAQ (reference sequence). V lost 6 bases, J lost 3 bases, and 12 bases lay in between. The CDR3 nucleotides read TGTGCCAGCAGTACAAGGGCTGGTGGGGCCAACGTCCTGACTTTC. Its protein is CASSTRAGGANVLTF.

The CDR3 loop reads CSVTLGAIYYNEQFF. Here the CDR3 DNA reads TGCAGCGTCACCTTGGGGGCTATTTACTACAATGAGCAGTTCTTC. The chain couples TRBV29-1 to TRBJ2-1, with D maybe TRBD1 (6 bases). This CDR3 contains 15 residues. Germline CDR1 is SQVTM and CDR2 is ANQGSEA. V gave up 6 bases and J gave up 3 bases, with 18 bases separating them.